This T cell receptor beta chain was found in a study of breast tumors, draining lymph nodes, adjacent tissues. The lymph nodes were axillary draining lymph nodes from breast cancer patients. This clonotype was picked up many times. Its matching antigen is unknown. Notes on the study in general: Data fit most tumor T cells coming from lymph node, expanding in tumor. The lymph node origin of tumor T cells was framed as consistent with a hypothesis, not demonstrated. Compared with lymph nodes, tumors were less diverse; compared with nontumor tissue, more.

TCRdb called the multiplex PCR reads again in MiXCR, with one record for every CDR3 protein. Of 170,000 or so distinct CDR3 sequences in the sample, approximately 30% were seen once. This TCR was sampled from a female donor with breast cancer. Some clones in this sample may be carry-over from other donors' samples. Sequenced: axillary lymph node tissue.

CDR3 sequence: CASSVRTEPYGYTF. DNA of the CDR3: TGTGCCAGCAGTGTTCGGACTGAACCCTATGGCTACACCTTC. The chain couples TRBV2 to TRBJ1-2; unclear D gene. The CDR3 spans 14 residues. V was shortened by 4 bases and J by 4 bases, with 13 bases between the two germline ends. CDR1 SNHLY and CDR2 FYNNEI come from the germline V gene.